These T cell receptor beta chains were read from a single sample in a study of CD4+ T cells in melanoma. Measured with immunoSEQ multiplex PCR; TCRdb has only the in-frame clones, and not every one. Here the sample spans approximately 15,000 clones, roughly 88% being singletons. The sample was cells from a culture (not recorded whether cultured in vitro). Every receptor here comes from a human donor with melanoma. Both conserved end residues are part of each CDR3. The D gene is left open where the match is weak. For some rows the clone size is stated as once, few or many, or as a class when expanded; others skip it.

CDR3 length	clone size	J gene	D gene	V gene	CDR3 protein	CDR3 DNA
14	few	TRBJ2-7	NA	TRBV5-4	CASHSLAGGREQYF	TGTGCCAGCCATTCGTTGGCTGGGGGGCGCGAGCAGTACTTC
12	NA	TRBJ1-5	NA	TRBV5-1	CASSLEGQPQHF	TGCGCCAGCAGCTTGGAGGGTCAGCCCCAGCATTTT
15	NA	TRBJ2-7	TRBD1	TRBV7-9	CASSRGQGWSYEQYF	TGTGCCAGCAGCCGCGGACAGGGTTGGTCCTACGAGCAGTACTTC
16	NA	TRBJ2-2	TRBD2	TRBV5-1	CASSLGIAGGSGELFF	TGCGCCAGCAGCCTTGGAATAGCGGGGGGTTCCGGGGAGCTGTTTTTT
17	NA	TRBJ2-2	TRBD2	TRBV7-9	CASSRSGLADLTGELFF	TGTGCCAGCAGCCGTTCCGGACTAGCGGACCTCACCGGGGAGCTGTTTTTT
13	NA	TRBJ1-1	NA	TRBV7-9	CASSVYRDWKAFF	TGTGCCAGCAGCGTGTACAGGGATTGGAAAGCTTTCTTT
15	NA	TRBJ2-5	TRBD2	TRBV7-3	CASSASGTSEETQYF	TGTGCCAGCAGCGCCTCCGGGACTAGCGAAGAGACCCAGTACTTC
16	NA	TRBJ2-3	TRBD2	TRBV7-8	CASSLRPSGGHGTQYF	TGTGCCAGCAGCTTACGGCCTAGCGGGGGGCATGGTACGCAGTATTTT
15	NA	TRBJ2-7	NA	TRBV19	CASSIRPGVSYEQYF	TGTGCCAGTAGTATACGACCAGGGGTCTCCTACGAGCAGTACTTC
15	NA	TRBJ1-2	NA	TRBV6-1	CASSEALMTNYGYTF	TGTGCCAGCAGTGAAGCCCTCATGACTAACTATGGCTACACCTTC
14	NA	TRBJ1-4	NA	TRBV6-5	CASKLNPLYEKLFF	TGTGCCAGCAAGTTAAACCCCCTCTATGAAAAACTGTTTTTT
21	NA	TRBJ1-6	NA	TRBV30	CAWSEFPWARDGKEEGSPLHF	TGTGCCTGGAGTGAGTTTCCCTGGGCCCGGGACGGCAAAGAGGAGGGTTCACCCCTCCACTTT
15	few	TRBJ2-2	TRBD1	TRBV5-1	CASSWTGLNTGELFF	TGCGCCAGCAGCTGGACAGGGCTGAACACCGGGGAGCTGTTTTTT
15	NA	TRBJ1-6	NA	TRBV18	CASSTGTSYNSPLHF	TGTGCCAGCTCCACAGGGACCTCCTATAATTCACCCCTCCACTTT
14	few	TRBJ1-2	TRBD1	TRBV5-1	CASSLGDRAGGYTF	TGCGCCAGCAGCTTGGGGGACAGGGCCGGTGGCTACACCTTC
17	NA	TRBJ1-6	TRBD1	TRBV4-2	CASSQDTRQGLDSPLHF	TGTGCCAGCAGCCAAGATACTCGACAGGGCTTGGATTCACCCCTCCACTTT
14	NA	TRBJ2-1	NA	TRBV5-1	CASRSAGRNNEQFF	TGCGCCAGCAGGTCGGCGGGGCGTAACAATGAGCAGTTCTTC
15	NA	TRBJ2-2	NA	TRBV7-3	CASSLIPGNTGELFF	TGTGCCAGCAGCTTAATCCCGGGAAACACCGGGGAGCTGTTTTTT
15	NA	TRBJ1-2	TRBD1	TRBV5-1	CASSLGGLRDYGYTF	TGCGCCAGCAGCTTAGGGGGCTTACGCGACTATGGCTACACCTTC
16	NA	TRBJ2-2	NA	TRBV4-1	CASSQVFPREVVELFF	TGCGCCAGCAGCCAAGTATTTCCCAGGGAGGTCGTGGAGCTGTTTTTT
13	NA	TRBJ2-1	NA	TRBV7-2	CASSTSTGTGGFF	TGTGCCAGCAGCACCTCCACCGGGACTGGCGGGTTCTTC
14	NA	TRBJ1-1	NA	TRBV29-1	CSVEHGLGGAEAFF	TGCAGCGTTGAGCATGGACTTGGTGGAGCTGAAGCTTTCTTT
14	NA	TRBJ1-1	NA	TRBV5-4	CASSLGAGRTEAFF	TGTGCCAGCAGCTTGGGAGCAGGGCGGACTGAAGCTTTCTTT
13	NA	TRBJ2-1	TRBD1	TRBV7-3	CASSRSQGGEQFF	TGTGCCAGCAGCCGATCACAGGGGGGCGAGCAGTTCTTC